These 18 T cell receptor beta chains were all obtained from the same sample, sequenced in a study of blood T cell repertoires in COVID-19 (dated by TCRdb to 2019 to 2021). Libraries were built with the immunoSEQ multiplex PCR assay. Imported from immuneACCESS, the table was reduced by TCRdb to in-frame sequences with V and J called. These copies leave out some clones; in studies compared against another copy, an unresolved V gene accounts for under half, and the cause of the remainder is not known. Within this sample are about 220,000 clones, with 65% to 85% of them counted one time only. The ten largest clones take up around 13% of the sample. Sequenced sample: peripheral blood. These receptors originate from a human donor in a cohort sampled during active COVID-19.

This clone was picked up one time. The chain couples TRBV2 to TRBJ1-6; 8 bases fit TRBD1. The CDR3 consists of 16 residues. The V segment lost 8 bases and the J segment 7 bases; nucleotides outside the gene matches: 13. Germline CDR1 reads SNHLY; CDR2 reads FYNNEI. CDR3 residues: CASPPPGQASNSPLHF. The CDR3 DNA is TGTGCCAGCCCCCCCCCGGGACAGGCCTCCAATTCACCCCTCCACTTT.

This clone was observed a handful of times. The V call is TRBV23-1, the J call TRBJ1-2, with D hard to call. TRBV23-1 counts as an open reading frame of uncertain function. This CDR3 comprises 12 residues. V was cut by 2 bases and J by 6 bases, with 7 bases left in between. This CDR3 reads CASSQPTHGYTF. The DNA for the CDR3 is TGCGCCAGCAGTCAACCTACTCATGGCTACACCTTC.

The chain combines TRBV4-1 with TRBJ2-7; perhaps TRBD1 as D (5 bases). The CDR3 extends over 13 amino acids. CDR1 is MGHRA and CDR2 is YSYEKL in the germline V gene. Between the trimmed V and J ends, which lost 2 bases and 7 bases, there was a span of 12 bases. As DNA, the CDR3 is TGCGCCAGCAGCCAAAGCCCTGACAGAGAGCAGTACTTC. It translates to CASSQSPDREQYF.

V usage is TRBV28 and J usage is TRBJ2-7, with TRBD1 identical over 11 bases. V lost 6 bases and J lost 3; bases outside the gene matches: 13. CDR1 MDHEN and CDR2 SYDVKM come from the germline V gene. The CDR3 runs 17 residues. The CDR3, as DNA: TGTGCCAGCAGCCGTGGGACAGGGGGATTCCCAATCTACGAGCAGTACTTC. Translated, it gives CASSRGTGGFPIYEQYF.

A few counts support this clone. This sequence joins TRBV28 and TRBJ1-1; 9 bases map to TRBD1. Germline loops: CDR1 MDHEN, CDR2 SYDVKM. CDR3 size: 15 residues. V gave up 4 bases and J gave up 4 bases; unmatched junction bases: 7. The CDR3 DNA sequence: TGTGCCAGCAGTTCGCCCTCGGGACAGGGCACTGAAGCTTTCTTT. Its translation is CASSSPSGQGTEAFF.

This clone was picked up a small number of times. V gene TRBV28 combines with J gene TRBJ2-3; 7 positions match TRBD1. This CDR3 region has 14 residues. Germline V gives CDR1 MDHEN, CDR2 SYDVKM. The trim removed 8 bases at V and 1 base at J, leaving 6 bases unmatched. The CDR3 sequence is CASSEGQGTDTQYF. The CDR3 DNA is TGTGCCAGCTCGGAAGGACAGGGCACAGATACGCAGTATTTT.

This chain links TRBV4-3 with TRBJ1-1, with D unresolved. Looked up from germline, CDR1 is LGHNA and CDR2 is YSLEER. The CDR3 is 17 residues long. With 0 bases removed from V and 1 base from J, the gap between germline ends came to 15 bases. The CDR3 coding sequence is TGCGCCAGCAGCCAAGATTCAAGAAGACACACGAACACTGAAGCTTTCTTT. Protein: CASSQDSRRHTNTEAFF.

The chain recombines TRBV7-2 with TRBJ2-1; D gene ambiguous. The CDR3 contains 15 residues. CDR1 and CDR2 from the germline V gene are SGHTA and FQGNSA. Trimming left V 1 base short and J 4 bases short, with 11 bases between. The CDR3 DNA reads as TGTGCCAGCAGCTTAGATGGTTACAGATACAATGAGCAGTTCTTC. Encoded protein: CASSLDGYRYNEQFF.

V gene TRBV6-1 combines with J gene TRBJ1-5, with unresolved D. The ends were cut back, 2 bases at V and 6 bases at J, with 14 bases in the middle. CDR3 length: 15 amino acids. The V gene's germline CDR1 is MNHNS and CDR2 SASEGT. CDR3: CASSESGQYGQPQHF. The CDR3 coding sequence is TGTGCCAGCAGTGAAAGTGGGCAGTATGGTCAGCCCCAGCATTTT.

V is TRBV12-3 or TRBV12-4 and J is TRBJ1-5; 7 bases line up with TRBD1. The CDR3 loop spans 12 amino acids. V gave up 7 bases and J gave up 6 bases; unmatched junction bases: 3. The CDR3 nucleotides are TGTGCCAGCACCGACAGGGCTCAGCCCCAGCATTTT. Amino acids: CASTDRAQPQHF.

Comment on this clone: The same CDR3 is also encoded by other DNA sequences in this sample. The gene calls are TRBV14 and TRBJ2-7; D is perhaps TRBD1 (6 bases). V was pared by 0 bases and J by 3 bases, with 6 bases between. Germline-derived CDR1 and CDR2 are SGHDN and FVKESK. This CDR3 contains 13 residues. The CDR3 DNA is TGTGCCAGCAGCCAAGACAGGGGCTACGAGCAGTACTTC. It translates to CASSQDRGYEQYF.

This clone has only a few counts. The genes are TRBV2 and TRBJ2-2; 9 bases match TRBD1. Trimming at V came to 6 bases and at J to 2 bases, leaving 7 bases not matched to a gene. This CDR3 has 16 residues. The germline V gene has CDR1 SNHLY and CDR2 FYNNEI. The CDR3, as DNA: TGTGCCAGCAGATTCGACAGGGGGAGAAACACCGGGGAGCTGTTTTTT. Protein sequence: CASRFDRGRNTGELFF. Using reference TRBV2 and TRBJ2-2 for the parts outside the CDR3, the full variable domain is EPEVTQTPSHQVTQMGQEVILRCVPISNHLYFYWYRQILGQKVEFLVSFYNNEISEKSEIFDDQFSVERPDGSNFTLKIRSTKLEDSAMYFCASRFDRGRNTGELFFGEGSRLTVL.

The chain combines TRBV4-2 with TRBJ1-1; TRBD1 might be the D (6 bases). V gave up 0 bases and J gave up 2 bases, with 10 bases separating them. CDR3 size: 15 residues. The germline gives CDR1 LGHNA, CDR2 YNFKEQ. This CDR3 reads CASSQDAGANTEAFF. In nucleotides, the CDR3 is TGTGCCAGCAGCCAAGATGCAGGGGCAAACACTGAAGCTTTCTTT.

The rearrangement links TRBV3-1 (or the pseudogene TRBV3-2) to TRBJ1-1, with TRBD1 matching 7 bases. V lost 4 bases and J lost 7; bases outside the gene matches: 9. Per the germline V gene, CDR1 is LGHDT and CDR2 is YNNKEL (reference sequence). The CDR3 spans 14 residues. The CDR3 loop is CASSLRQGLGEAFF. The CDR3 bases are TGTGCCAGCAGCCTTAGACAGGGCTTGGGTGAAGCTTTCTTT.

This clone showed up just a few times. The rearrangement uses TRBV19 and TRBJ2-4; D ambiguous. The CDR3 runs to 16 residues. Trimming shortened V by 1 base and J by 0 bases, and 10 bases separated the two germline ends. Germline V gene data show CDR1 as LNHDA and CDR2 as SQIVND (reference sequence). This chain's CDR3 is CASSIGAKVAKNIQYF. In nucleotides, the CDR3 is TGTGCCAGTAGTATAGGAGCAAAAGTAGCCAAAAACATTCAGTACTTC.

This clone was seen just once. The chain joins TRBV19 to TRBJ1-4; 8 bases map to TRBD1. The germline CDR1 and CDR2 sequences are LNHDA and SQIVND (reference sequence). The CDR3 runs 14 residues. V trimming: 6 bases; J trimming: 8 bases; junction bases outside the gene matches: 8. The chain's CDR3 is CASRSSGGWEKLFF. DNA of the CDR3: TGTGCCAGTAGAAGTTCAGGGGGCTGGGAAAAACTGTTTTTT.

The J gene is TRBJ2-5, the V gene TRBV5-5; 7 nucleotides line up with TRBD1. Germline loops: CDR1 SGHKS, CDR2 YYEKEE (reference sequence). The CDR3 loop spans 15 amino acids. Trimming cost V 4 bases and J 1 base; bases outside gene matches: 7. CDR3 protein: CASSQVGQVQETQYF. For the CDR3, the DNA is TGTGCCAGCAGCCAAGTAGGACAGGTCCAAGAGACCCAGTACTTC.

The chain carries TRBV5-1 and TRBJ2-3; a weak D match, TRBD1 (5 bases). With 0 bases removed from V and 4 bases from J, the gap between germline ends came to 9 bases. The germline V gene has CDR1 SGHRS and CDR2 YFSETQ. This CDR3 spans 14 amino acids. CDR3 protein: CASSLALGADTQYF. CDR3 sequence (DNA): TGCGCCAGCAGCTTGGCGTTAGGGGCAGATACGCAGTATTTT.